A selection of T cell receptor beta chains follows, all from one sample in a study of T-cell reconstitution after alpha-beta-depleted transplantation in children. Via MiXCR, TCRdb re-called the PCR reads, giving one row per CDR3 protein. This table has 300,000 or so distinct CDR3 sequences, approximately 9.8% appearing once. The sequencing used PBMCs from the stem cell graft donor, collected from the stem cell graft. These receptors all stem from a human donor who donated a stem cell graft to a child with SCID. Each CDR3 is given with its conserved first and last residue. A D gene is named only where the DNA matches it firmly. The size of a clone is reported for some rows only, either as once, few or many, or as a class for expanded clones.

v_gene	abundance	j_gene	d_gene	CDR3nt	CDR3aa
TRBV20-1	many	TRBJ2-7	.	TGCAGTGCTCAAAACCCGGGACCGCAACTCTCCTACGAGCAGTACTTC	CSAQNPGPQLSYEQYF
TRBV5-6	.	TRBJ2-3	.	TGTGCCAGTTCCCGGGATCAACTTACGCAGTATTTT	CASSRDQLTQYF
TRBV6-5	many	TRBJ2-5	.	TGTGCCAGCAGTTACTCGAGTGGTCGCCAAGAGACCCAGTACTTC	CASSYSSGRQETQYF
TRBV4-1	.	TRBJ2-7	.	TGCGCCAGCAGCCAAGTTATTCGGCGGTTCGAGCAGTACTTC	CASSQVIRRFEQYF
TRBV10-3	few	TRBJ1-6	.	TGTGCCATCAGTGGGGGGGATTCACCCCTCCACTTT	CAISGGDSPLHF
TRBV27	few	TRBJ1-2	TRBD1	TGTGCCAGCAGGGATACAGGGGGTGGGTATGGCTACACCTTC	CASRDTGGGYGYTF
TRBV15	few	TRBJ2-3	.	TGTGCCACCAGCAGAGATCAAAGTAGCACAGATACGCAGTATTTT	CATSRDQSSTDTQYF
TRBV4-2	few	TRBJ2-1	TRBD2	TGTGCCAGCAGCCAAGATACACTAGCGGGGGTAAACAATGAGCAGTTCTTC	CASSQDTLAGVNNEQFF
TRBV10-1	few	TRBJ2-1	TRBD2	TGCGCCAGCAGTGGGGTTCTAGCGGGGGACTACAATGAGCAGTTCTTC	CASSGVLAGDYNEQFF
TRBV3-1	many	TRBJ1-4	.	TGTGCCAGCAGCGGGATTATCGGGGGACTGTTTTTT	CASSGIIGGLFF
TRBV12-3/TRBV12-4	.	TRBJ1-2	.	TGTGCCAGCAGTGGGGCCGGAGTTTCCTACACCTTC	CASSGAGVSYTF
TRBV7-9	few	TRBJ2-7	.	TGTGCCAGCAGCCGAGAGCTGTACTACGAGCAGTACTTC	CASSRELYYEQYF
TRBV6-1	.	TRBJ2-3	.	TGTGCCAGCAGTCAAGGGGGAGGAAGCACAGATACGCAGTATTTT	CASSQGGGSTDTQYF
TRBV15	few	TRBJ1-4	TRBD1	TGTGCCACCAGCAGATCGGGGACAGGGGAAAAACTGTTTTTT	CATSRSGTGEKLFF
TRBV7-2	.	TRBJ2-1	.	TGTGCCAGCAGCTACTTGGCCCTAAGCAGTGTCCGGTACAATGAGCAGTTCTTC	CASSYLALSSVRYNEQFF